Below are 9 T cell receptor beta chains sequenced from a single sample in a study of PD-1 blockade in classical Hodgkin lymphoma. All patients experienced relapse after autologous stem cell transplantation, and brentuximab vedotin exposure was variable. TCRdb keeps only in-frame clones here, not all; method: immunoSEQ multiplex PCR. The sample has 25,000 to 35,000 clones; 65% to 75% are singletons. The specimen comprised peripheral blood mononuclear cells (PBMCs), sampled before the second cycle of nivolumab. These receptors were collected from a human donor with classical Hodgkin lymphoma.

This chain uses TRBV9 with TRBJ2-5, with 8 bases aligning to TRBD2. V lost 0 bases and J lost 5; bases outside the gene matches: 6. CDR1 is SGDLS and CDR2 is YYNGEE in the germline V gene. The CDR3 consists of 15 residues. For the CDR3, the DNA is TGTGCCAGCAGCGTAGGAGCGGGAGCCGGGGAGACCCAGTACTTC. This encodes CASSVGAGAGETQYF.

The J gene is TRBJ2-3, the V gene TRBV4-3, with 14 bases matching TRBD2. The CDR3 is 18 amino acids. The trim removed 2 bases at V and 5 bases at J, leaving 9 bases unmatched. Germline-derived CDR1 and CDR2 are LGHNA and YSLEER. The CDR3 bases are TGCGCCAGCAGCCAACCCAAGGGACTAGCGGGAGAAGGAGATACGCAGTATTTT. Amino acid sequence: CASSQPKGLAGEGDTQYF.

This clone was seen at least ten times. The rearrangement uses TRBV9 and TRBJ2-1, with D tentatively TRBD2 (5 bases). CDR3 length equals 15 residues. V was trimmed by 0 bases and J by 3 bases, leaving 10 bases between them. Germline loops: CDR1 SGDLS, CDR2 YYNGEE. In DNA form, the CDR3 reads TGTGCCAGCAGCGTAGGACTACCAATCTACAATGAGCAGTTCTTC. Translating it yields CASSVGLPIYNEQFF.

The V and J genes are TRBV5-4 and TRBJ1-1, with D unresolved. V lost 5 bases and J 0 bases, leaving 11 bases between the germline ends. The CDR3 length is 14 residues. Germline assignment: CDR1 SGHNT and CDR2 YYREEE (reference sequence). CDR3 bases: TGTGCCAGCAGACCCGGGAGGGTGAACACTGAAGCTTTCTTT. The encoded protein is CASRPGRVNTEAFF.

This clone appeared once. The CDR3 reads CASSIRVRDRIYGYTF. CDR3 bases: TGTGCCAGTAGTATTCGTGTTCGGGACAGAATATATGGCTACACCTTC. This chain joins TRBV19 and TRBJ1-2, with 7 bases fitting TRBD1. The CDR3 spans 16 residues. Germline V gene data show CDR1 as LNHDA and CDR2 as SQIVND (reference sequence). The V and J ends lost 3 bases and 5 bases, in that order; junction bases with no gene match: 12.

This rearrangement joins TRBV2 to TRBJ2-2, with 8 bases that match TRBD2. CDR1 SNHLY and CDR2 FYNNEI come from the germline V gene. The CDR3 covers 14 residues. V was pared by 9 bases and J by 4 bases, with 7 bases of the junction left unmatched. CDR3 nucleotides: TGTGCCAGTACCGGGGGGGCGGCCACCGGGGAGCTGTTTTTT. This codes for CASTGGAATGELFF.

The J gene is TRBJ2-3, the V gene TRBV18; a possible D gene is TRBD2 (6 bases). CDR1 is KGHSH, CDR2 LQKENI, per germline. This CDR3 region has 15 residues. V lost 5 bases and J lost 4, with 16 bases in between. CDR3 coding DNA: TGTGCCAGCTCAACGGGGACTTCGGGGGCAGATACGCAGTATTTT. Translating gives CASSTGTSGADTQYF.

The DNA for the CDR3 is TGTGCCAGCAGTAAGGGGCCAGTCTCCTACAATGAGCAGTTCTTC. The encoded protein is CASSKGPVSYNEQFF. The chain combines TRBV2 with TRBJ2-1; D might be TRBD1 (5 bases). Germline V CDR1 and CDR2: SNHLY, FYNNEI. Trimming removed 5 bases from V and 0 bases from J, with 11 bases in between. The CDR3 totals 15 residues.

The chain has TRBV29-1 and TRBJ2-3; D is perhaps TRBD2 (5 bases). The ends were cut back, 3 bases at V and 1 base at J, with 17 bases in the middle. Germline-derived CDR1 and CDR2 are SQVTM and ANQGSEA. CDR3 length: 16 residues. The CDR3 DNA sequence: TGCAGCGTTGACGGGGATCAGTCCCGACGCACAGATACGCAGTATTTT. Residues: CSVDGDQSRRTDTQYF.